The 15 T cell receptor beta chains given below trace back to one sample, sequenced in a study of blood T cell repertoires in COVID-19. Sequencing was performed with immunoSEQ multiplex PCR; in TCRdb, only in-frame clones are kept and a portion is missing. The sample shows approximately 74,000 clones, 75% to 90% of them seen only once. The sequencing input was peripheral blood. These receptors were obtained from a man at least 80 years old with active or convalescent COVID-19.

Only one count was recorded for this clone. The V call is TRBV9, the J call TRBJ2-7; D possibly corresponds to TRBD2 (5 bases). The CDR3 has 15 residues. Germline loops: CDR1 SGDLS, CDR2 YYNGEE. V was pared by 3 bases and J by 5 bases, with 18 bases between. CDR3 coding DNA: TGTGCCAGCAGCGGAGGGCCCTTTGCGACCCACGAGCAGTACTTC. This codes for CASSGGPFATHEQYF.

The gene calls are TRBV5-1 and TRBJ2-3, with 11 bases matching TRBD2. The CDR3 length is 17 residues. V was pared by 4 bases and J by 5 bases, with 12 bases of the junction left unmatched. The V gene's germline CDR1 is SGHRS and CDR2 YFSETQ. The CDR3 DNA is TGCGCCAGCAGCCCCCCAGGGACTAGCGGAATGGGAGATACGCAGTATTTT. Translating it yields CASSPPGTSGMGDTQYF. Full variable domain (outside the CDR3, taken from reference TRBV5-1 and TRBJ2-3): KAGVTQTPRYLIKTRGQQVTLSCSPISGHRSVSWYQQTPGQGLQFLFEYFSETQRNKGNFPGRFSGRQFSNSRSEMNVSTLELGDSALYLCASSPPGTSGMGDTQYFGPGTRLTVL.

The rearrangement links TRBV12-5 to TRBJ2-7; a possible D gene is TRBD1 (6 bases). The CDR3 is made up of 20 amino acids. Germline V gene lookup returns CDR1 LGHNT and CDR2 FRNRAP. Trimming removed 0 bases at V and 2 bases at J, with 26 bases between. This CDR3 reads CASGLVVFGGRDHIPYEQYF. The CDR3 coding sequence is TGTGCTAGTGGTTTGGTTGTTTTTGGGGGCCGGGACCACATCCCCTACGAGCAGTACTTC. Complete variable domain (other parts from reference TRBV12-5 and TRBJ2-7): DARVTQTPRHKVTEMGQEVTMRCQPILGHNTVFWYRQTMMQGLELLAYFRNRAPLDDSGMPKDRFSAEMPDATLATLKIQPSEPRDSAVYFCASGLVVFGGRDHIPYEQYFGPGTRLTVT.

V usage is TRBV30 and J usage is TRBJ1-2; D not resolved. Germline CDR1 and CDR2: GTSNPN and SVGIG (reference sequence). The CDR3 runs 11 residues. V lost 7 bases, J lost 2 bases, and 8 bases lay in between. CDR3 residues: CASRRNYGYTF. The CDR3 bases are TGTGCCTCCCGGAGAAACTATGGCTACACCTTC. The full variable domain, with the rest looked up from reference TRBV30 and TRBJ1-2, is SQTIHQWPATLVQPVGSPLSLECTVEGTSNPNLYWYRQAAGRGLQLLFYSVGIGQISSEVPQNLSASRPQDRQFILSSKKLLLSDSGFYLCASRRNYGYTFGSGTRLTVV.

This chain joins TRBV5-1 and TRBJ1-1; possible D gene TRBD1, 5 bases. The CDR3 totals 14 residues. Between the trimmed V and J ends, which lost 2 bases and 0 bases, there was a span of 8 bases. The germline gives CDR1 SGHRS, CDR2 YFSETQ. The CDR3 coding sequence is TGCGCCAGCAGCTTCGCAGGGTTGAACACTGAAGCTTTCTTT. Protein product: CASSFAGLNTEAFF.

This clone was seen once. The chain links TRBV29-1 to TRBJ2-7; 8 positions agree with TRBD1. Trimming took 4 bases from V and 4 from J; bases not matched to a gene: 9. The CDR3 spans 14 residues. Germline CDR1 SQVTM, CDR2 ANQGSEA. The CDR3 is CSVAGAGGWYEQYF. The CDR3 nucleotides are TGCAGCGTTGCGGGGGCAGGGGGCTGGTACGAGCAGTACTTC.

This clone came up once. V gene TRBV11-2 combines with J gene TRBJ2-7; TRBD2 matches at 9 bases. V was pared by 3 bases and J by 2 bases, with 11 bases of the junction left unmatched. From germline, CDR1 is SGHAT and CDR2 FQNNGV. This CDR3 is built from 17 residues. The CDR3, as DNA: TGTGCCAGCAGCTTCTTCTCTAGCGGGAATACGCCCTACGAGCAGTACTTC. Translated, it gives CASSFFSSGNTPYEQYF.

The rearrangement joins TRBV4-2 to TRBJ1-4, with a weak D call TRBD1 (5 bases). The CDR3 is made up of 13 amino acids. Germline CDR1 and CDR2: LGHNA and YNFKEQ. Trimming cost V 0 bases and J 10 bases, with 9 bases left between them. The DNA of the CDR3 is TGTGCCAGCAGCCAAGACCGGCAGGGAAAACTGTTTTTT. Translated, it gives CASSQDRQGKLFF.

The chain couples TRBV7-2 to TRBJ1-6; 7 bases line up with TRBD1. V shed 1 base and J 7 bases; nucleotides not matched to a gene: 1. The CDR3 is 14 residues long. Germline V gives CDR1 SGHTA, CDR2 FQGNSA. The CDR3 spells CASSLVGQNSPLHF. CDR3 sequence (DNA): TGTGCCAGCAGCTTAGTGGGACAGAATTCACCCCTCCACTTT.

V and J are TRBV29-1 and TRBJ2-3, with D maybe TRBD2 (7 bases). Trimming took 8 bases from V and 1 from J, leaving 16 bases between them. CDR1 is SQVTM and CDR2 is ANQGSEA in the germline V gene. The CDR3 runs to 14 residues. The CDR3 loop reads CSSEGGAGTDTQYF. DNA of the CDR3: TGCAGCTCTGAGGGGGGGGCTGGCACAGATACGCAGTATTTT.

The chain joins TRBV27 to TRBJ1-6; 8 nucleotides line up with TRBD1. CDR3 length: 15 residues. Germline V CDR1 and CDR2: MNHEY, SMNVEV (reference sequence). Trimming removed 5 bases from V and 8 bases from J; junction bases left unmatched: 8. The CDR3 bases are TGTGCCAGCAGTGCCAGGACAGGGAATCATTCACCCCTCCACTTT. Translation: CASSARTGNHSPLHF.

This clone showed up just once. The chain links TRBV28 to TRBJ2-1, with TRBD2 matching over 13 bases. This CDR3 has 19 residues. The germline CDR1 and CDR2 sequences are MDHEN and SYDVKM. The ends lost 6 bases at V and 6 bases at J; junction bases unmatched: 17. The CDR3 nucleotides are TGTGCCAGCAGGGGATTTCAGGGCACCACTAGCGGGAGGGCCAATGAGCAGTTCTTC. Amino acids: CASRGFQGTTSGRANEQFF.

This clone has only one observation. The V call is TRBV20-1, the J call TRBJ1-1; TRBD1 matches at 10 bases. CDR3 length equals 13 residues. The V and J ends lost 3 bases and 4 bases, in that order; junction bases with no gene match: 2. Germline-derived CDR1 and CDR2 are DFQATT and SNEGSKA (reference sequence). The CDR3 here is CSASRDRGTEAFF. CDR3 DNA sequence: TGCAGTGCTAGTCGGGACAGGGGCACTGAAGCTTTCTTT.

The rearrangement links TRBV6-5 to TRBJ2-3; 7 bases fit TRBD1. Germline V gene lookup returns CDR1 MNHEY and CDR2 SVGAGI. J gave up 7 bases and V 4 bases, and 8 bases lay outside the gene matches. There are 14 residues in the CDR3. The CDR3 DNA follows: TGTGCCAGCAGTTTACGTACAGGGGTTAATACGCAGTATTTT. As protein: CASSLRTGVNTQYF.

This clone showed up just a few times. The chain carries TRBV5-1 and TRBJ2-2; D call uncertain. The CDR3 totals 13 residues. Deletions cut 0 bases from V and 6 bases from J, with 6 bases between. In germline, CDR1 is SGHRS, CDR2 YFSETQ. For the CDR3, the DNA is TGCGCCAGCAGCTTGGGCGCGCCCGGGGAGCTGTTTTTT. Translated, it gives CASSLGAPGELFF.